This TCR beta chain was sequenced in a study of OX40 agonist ivuxolimab in advanced cancers. For the wider study: Ivuxolimab was a fully human IgG2 agonistic monoclonal antibody targeting the costimulatory receptor OX40 (CD134). The monotherapy dose-escalation portion (N ≈ 57 patients) of the phase I ivuxolimab trial is reported in the paper. Patients were allowed to have had prior anti-PD-1, anti-PD-L1 or anti-CTLA-4 therapy, and roughly 40% of the dose-escalation patients had previously received checkpoint inhibitors. The dose-escalation cohort was about 86% male with a mean age of about 65 years, ranging from 23 to 79. Of the roughly 54 patients in dose escalation, 19 had hepatocellular carcinoma, roughly 15 had melanoma, 9 had renal cell carcinoma and 9 had head and neck cancer. Three dose-escalation patients achieved partial responses, one with hepatocellular carcinoma and two with cutaneous melanoma. The purpose of peripheral TCRbeta sequencing was to test whether ivuxolimab changed TCR sequence diversity and led to clonal T-cell expansion. Intravenous ivuxolimab was administered to patients every 2 weeks at six dose levels: 0.01, 0.1, 0.3, 1.5, 3 and 10 mg/kg. Broader findings and caveats from the paper: In the 0.1-3.0 mg/kg groups, partial responders had among the lowest normalized peripheral clonal expansion, particularly in CD8+ T cells. At doses of 0.1 to 3.0 mg/kg, clonal expansion of both CD4+ and CD8+ blood T cells was observed from baseline to week 6. After ivuxolimab, expanded clones were on average more numerous among CD8+ T cells than among CD4+ T cells. Low levels of normalized T-cell clonal expansion were also seen in some nonresponding patients. The antigen specificity of the clonally expanded peripheral T cells was not determined.

Genomic DNA was extracted from sorted cells for sequencing of the TCRbeta CDR3 region. TCRbeta CDR3 regions were sequenced using the immunoSEQ Assay. Imported from immuneACCESS, the table was reduced by TCRdb to in-frame sequences with V and J called. These copies leave out some clones; in studies compared against another copy, an unresolved V gene accounts for under half, and the cause of the remainder is not known. The sample records roughly 67,000 clones, roughly 84% of which are singletons. The ten largest clonotypes hold 0.38% of the sample. For CDR1 and CDR2, the germline V gene (reference sequence) lists LNHDA and SQIVND. From V the trimming removes 5 bases and from J it removes 8 bases, while the gene matches leave 8 bases of the junction unaccounted for. Spanning cysteine to phenylalanine, the CDR3 consists of 14 amino acids. The sequence is cut down to CDR3 DNA, 42 bases in frame from base 1.

Patients with a history of autoimmune disease or receiving systemic immunosuppression were excluded from the trial. Peripheral blood for TCR sequencing was drawn from every dose cohort at baseline, at cycle 4 day 1 and at cycle 7 day 1. Samples were obtained from an open-label, multicenter, first-in-human phase I dose-escalation trial of ivuxolimab. Adults with locally advanced or metastatic melanoma, renal cell carcinoma, hepatocellular carcinoma or head and neck squamous cell carcinoma were enrolled in the trial. CD4+ and CD8+ T cells were sorted separately from peripheral blood before TCR sequencing. Concerning this clone itself: No antigen is known for it. Qualities for individual bases were not recorded, and no much larger clone is one base off.

The rearranged segments are TRBV19 and TRBJ1-3, and 8 bases in between align with TRBD1. Sequenced here: CD4+ or CD8+ T cells sorted from blood, sampled in a trial of the OX40 agonist ivuxolimab. The TCR was taken from an adult with an advanced solid tumor such as melanoma, head and neck, liver or kidney cancer. CDR3 sequence: CASSAWTGWHTIYF. The DNA reads as follows: TGTGCCAGTAGTGCCTGGACAGGGTGGCACACCATATATTTT.